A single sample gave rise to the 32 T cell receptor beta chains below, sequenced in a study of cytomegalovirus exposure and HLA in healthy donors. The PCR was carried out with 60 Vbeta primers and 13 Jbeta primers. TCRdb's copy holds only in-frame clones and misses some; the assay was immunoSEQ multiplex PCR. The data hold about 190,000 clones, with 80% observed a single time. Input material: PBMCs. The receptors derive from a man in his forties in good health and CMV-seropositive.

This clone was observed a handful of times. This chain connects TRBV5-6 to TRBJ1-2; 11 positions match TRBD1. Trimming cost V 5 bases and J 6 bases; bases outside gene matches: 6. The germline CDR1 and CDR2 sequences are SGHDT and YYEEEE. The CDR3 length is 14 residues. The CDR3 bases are TGTGCCAGCAGGTCTCCGGGACAGGGGGATGGCTACACCTTC. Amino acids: CASRSPGQGDGYTF.

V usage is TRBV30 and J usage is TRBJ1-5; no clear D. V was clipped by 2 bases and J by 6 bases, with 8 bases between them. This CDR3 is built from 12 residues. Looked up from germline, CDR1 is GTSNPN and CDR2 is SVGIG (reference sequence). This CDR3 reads CAWSPGSQPQHF. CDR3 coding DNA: TGTGCCTGGAGTCCAGGATCTCAGCCCCAGCATTTT.

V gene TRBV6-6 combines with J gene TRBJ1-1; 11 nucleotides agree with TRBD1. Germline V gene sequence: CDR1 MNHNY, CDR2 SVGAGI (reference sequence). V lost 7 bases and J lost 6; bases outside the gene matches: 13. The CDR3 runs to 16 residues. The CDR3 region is CASTLRTGGGMPEAFF. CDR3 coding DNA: TGTGCCAGCACCCTACGGACAGGGGGCGGTATGCCTGAAGCTTTCTTT.

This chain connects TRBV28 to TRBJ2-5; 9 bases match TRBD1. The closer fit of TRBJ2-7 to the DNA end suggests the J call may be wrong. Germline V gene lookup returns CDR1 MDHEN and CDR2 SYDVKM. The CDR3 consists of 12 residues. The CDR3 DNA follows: TGTGCCAGCACGGGACAGGGCGACGAGCAGTACTTC. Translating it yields CASTGQGDEQYF.

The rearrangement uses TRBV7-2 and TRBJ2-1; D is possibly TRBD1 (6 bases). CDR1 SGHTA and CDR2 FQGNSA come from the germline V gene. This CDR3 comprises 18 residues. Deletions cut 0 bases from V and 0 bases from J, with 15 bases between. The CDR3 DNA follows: TGTGCCAGCAGCTTAGCGGCGCCCCAGGGGAGCTCCTACAATGAGCAGTTCTTC. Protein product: CASSLAAPQGSSYNEQFF.

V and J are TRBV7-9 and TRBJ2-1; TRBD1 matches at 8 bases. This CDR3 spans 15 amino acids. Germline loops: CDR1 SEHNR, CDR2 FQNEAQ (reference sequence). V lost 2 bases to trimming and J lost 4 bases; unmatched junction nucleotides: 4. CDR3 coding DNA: TGTGCCAGCAGCTTAAGTCAGGGGGCTTACAATGAGCAGTTCTTC. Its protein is CASSLSQGAYNEQFF. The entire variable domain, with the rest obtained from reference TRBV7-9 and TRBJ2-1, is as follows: DTGVSQNPRHKITKRGQNVTFRCDPISEHNRLYWYRQTLGQGPEFLTYFQNEAQLEKSRLLSDRFSAERPKGSFSTLEIQRTEQGDSAMYLCASSLSQGAYNEQFFGPGTRLTVL.

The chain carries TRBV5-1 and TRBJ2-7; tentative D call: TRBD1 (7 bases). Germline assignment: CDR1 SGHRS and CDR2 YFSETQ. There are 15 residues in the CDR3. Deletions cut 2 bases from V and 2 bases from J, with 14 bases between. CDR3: CASSFNAGQTYEQYF. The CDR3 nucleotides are TGCGCCAGCAGCTTTAACGCGGGACAGACCTACGAGCAGTACTTC.

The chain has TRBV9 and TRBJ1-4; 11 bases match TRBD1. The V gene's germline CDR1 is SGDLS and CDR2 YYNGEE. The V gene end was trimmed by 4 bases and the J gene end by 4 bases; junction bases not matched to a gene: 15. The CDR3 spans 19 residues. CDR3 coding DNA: TGTGCCAGCAGCCTTTCACTCGGACAGGGGGCGCCCGGTAATGAAAAACTGTTTTTT. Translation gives CASSLSLGQGAPGNEKLFF.

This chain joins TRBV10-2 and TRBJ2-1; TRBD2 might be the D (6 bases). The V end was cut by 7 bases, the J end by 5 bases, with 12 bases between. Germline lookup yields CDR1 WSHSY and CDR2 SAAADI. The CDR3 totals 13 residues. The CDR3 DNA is TGCGCCAGCACCGGGACTTACGACAATGAGCAGTTCTTC. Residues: CASTGTYDNEQFF.

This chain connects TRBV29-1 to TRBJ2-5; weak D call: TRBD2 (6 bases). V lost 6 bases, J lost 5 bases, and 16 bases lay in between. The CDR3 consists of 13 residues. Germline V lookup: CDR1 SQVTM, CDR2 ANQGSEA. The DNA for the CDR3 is TGCAGCGTCCCCGGGGTAGCGGTGGAGACCCAGTACTTC. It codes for CSVPGVAVETQYF.

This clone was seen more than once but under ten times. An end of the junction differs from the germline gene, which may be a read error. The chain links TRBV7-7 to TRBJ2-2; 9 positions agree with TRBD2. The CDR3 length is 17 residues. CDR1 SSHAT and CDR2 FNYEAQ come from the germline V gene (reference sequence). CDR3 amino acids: CASSLDPRTSVAGELFF. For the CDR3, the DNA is TGTGCTAGCAGCTTAGATCCCCGGACTAGCGTTGCCGGGGAGCTGTTTTTT.

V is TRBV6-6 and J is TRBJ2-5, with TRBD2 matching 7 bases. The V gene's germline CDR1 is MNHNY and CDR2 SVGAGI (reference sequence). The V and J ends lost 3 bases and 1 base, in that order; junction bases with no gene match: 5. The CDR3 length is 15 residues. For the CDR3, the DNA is TGTGCCAGCAGTTATAATTGGGAGGGCCAAGAGACCCAGTACTTC. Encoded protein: CASSYNWEGQETQYF.

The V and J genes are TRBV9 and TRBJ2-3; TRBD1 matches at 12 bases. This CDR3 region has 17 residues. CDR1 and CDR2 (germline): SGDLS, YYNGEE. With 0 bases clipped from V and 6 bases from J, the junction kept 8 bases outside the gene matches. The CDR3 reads CASSVVFPGQGADTQYF. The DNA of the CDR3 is TGTGCCAGCAGCGTAGTTTTTCCGGGACAGGGGGCGGATACGCAGTATTTT.

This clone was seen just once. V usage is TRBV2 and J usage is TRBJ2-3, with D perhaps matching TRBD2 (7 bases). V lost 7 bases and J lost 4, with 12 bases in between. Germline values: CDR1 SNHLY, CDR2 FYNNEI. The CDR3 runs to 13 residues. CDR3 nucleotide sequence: TGTGCCAGCACCTGGGGGGGCCCAGATACGCAGTATTTT. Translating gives CASTWGGPDTQYF.

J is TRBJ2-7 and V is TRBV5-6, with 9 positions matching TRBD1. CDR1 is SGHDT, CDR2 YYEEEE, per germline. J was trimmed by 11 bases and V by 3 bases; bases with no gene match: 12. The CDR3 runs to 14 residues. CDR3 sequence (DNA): TGTGCCAGCAGCTGGGACAGGGATTGGAGGGTGGAGTACTTC. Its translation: CASSWDRDWRVEYF. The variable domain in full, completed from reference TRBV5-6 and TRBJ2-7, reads DAGVTQSPTHLIKTRGQQVTLRCSPKSGHDTVSWYQQALGQGPQFIFQYYEEEERQRGNFPDRFSGHQFPNYSSELNVNALLLGDSALYLCASSWDRDWRVEYFGPGTRLTVT.

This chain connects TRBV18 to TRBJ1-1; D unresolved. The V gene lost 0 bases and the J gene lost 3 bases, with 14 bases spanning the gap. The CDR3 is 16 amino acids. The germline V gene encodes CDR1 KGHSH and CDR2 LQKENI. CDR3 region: CASSPPGGRRDTEAFF. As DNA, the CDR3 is TGTGCCAGCTCACCACCGGGAGGGAGACGGGACACTGAAGCTTTCTTT.

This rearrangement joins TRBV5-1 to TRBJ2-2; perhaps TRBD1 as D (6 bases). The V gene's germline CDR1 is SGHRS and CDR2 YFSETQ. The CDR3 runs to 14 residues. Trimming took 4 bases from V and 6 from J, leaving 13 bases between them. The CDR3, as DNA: TGCGCCAGCAGCGCGGACAGTTACCCCGGGGAGCTGTTTTTT. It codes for CASSADSYPGELFF.

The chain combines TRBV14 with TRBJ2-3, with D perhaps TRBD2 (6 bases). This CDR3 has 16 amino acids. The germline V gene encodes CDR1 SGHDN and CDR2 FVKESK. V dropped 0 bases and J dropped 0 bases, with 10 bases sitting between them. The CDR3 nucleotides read TGTGCCAGCAGCCAAGATGCGGGGTTTAGCACAGATACGCAGTATTTT. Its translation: CASSQDAGFSTDTQYF.

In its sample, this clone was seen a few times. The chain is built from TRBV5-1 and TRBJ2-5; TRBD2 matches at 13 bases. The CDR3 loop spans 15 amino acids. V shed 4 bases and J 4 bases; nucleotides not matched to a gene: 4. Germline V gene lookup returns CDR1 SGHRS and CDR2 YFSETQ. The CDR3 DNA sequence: TGCGCCAGCAGCCCACTAGCGGGGGGGCGAGAGACCCAGTACTTC. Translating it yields CASSPLAGGRETQYF.

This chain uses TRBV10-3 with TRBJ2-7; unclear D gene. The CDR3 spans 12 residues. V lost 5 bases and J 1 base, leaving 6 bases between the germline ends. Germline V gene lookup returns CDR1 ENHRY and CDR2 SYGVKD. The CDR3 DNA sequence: TGTGCCATCAGTACAGAGTCCTACGAGCAGTACTTC. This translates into CAISTESYEQYF.

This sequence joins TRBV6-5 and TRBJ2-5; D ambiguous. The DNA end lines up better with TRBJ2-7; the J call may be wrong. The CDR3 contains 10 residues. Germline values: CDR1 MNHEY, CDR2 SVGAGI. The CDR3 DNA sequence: TGTGCCAGCGGGTACTACGAGCAGTACTTC. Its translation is CASGYYEQYF.

The CDR3 sequence is CASSLARRSGANVLTF. The CDR3 coding sequence is TGTGCCAGCAGCTTGGCTCGTCGCTCTGGGGCCAACGTCCTGACTTTC. V usage is TRBV5-4 and J usage is TRBJ2-6; no firm D call. The germline V gene encodes CDR1 SGHNT and CDR2 YYREEE (reference sequence). The V end lost 0 bases, the J end lost 0 bases, and 7 bases lay between the germline ends. CDR3 length equals 16 residues. The complete variable domain, with remaining parts taken from reference TRBV5-4 and TRBJ2-6, reads ETGVTQSPTHLIKTRGQQVTLRCSSQSGHNTVSWYQQALGQGPQFIFQYYREEENGRGNFPPRFSGLQFPNYSSELNVNALELDDSALYLCASSLARRSGANVLTFGAGSRLTVL.

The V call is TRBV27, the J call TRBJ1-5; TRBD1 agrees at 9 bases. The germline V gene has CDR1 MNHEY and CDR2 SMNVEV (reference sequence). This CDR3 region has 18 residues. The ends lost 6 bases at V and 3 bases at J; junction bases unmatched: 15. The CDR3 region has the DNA TGTGCCAGCAGCAAGGTCGGGGGACAGGGAGGAGCCAATCAGCCCCAGCATTTT. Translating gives CASSKVGGQGGANQPQHF.

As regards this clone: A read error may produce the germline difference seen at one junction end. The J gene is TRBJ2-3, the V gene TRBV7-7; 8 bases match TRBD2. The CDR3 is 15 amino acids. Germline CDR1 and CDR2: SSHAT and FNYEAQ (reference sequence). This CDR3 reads CASSFSGASTDTQYF. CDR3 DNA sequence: TGTGCTAGCAGCTTTAGCGGGGCCAGCACAGATACGCAGTATTTT.

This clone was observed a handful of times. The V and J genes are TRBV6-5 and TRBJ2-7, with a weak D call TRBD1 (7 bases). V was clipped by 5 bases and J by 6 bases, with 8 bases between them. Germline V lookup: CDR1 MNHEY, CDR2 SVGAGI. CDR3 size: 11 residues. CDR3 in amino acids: CASSQGGEQYF. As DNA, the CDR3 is TGTGCCAGCAGTCAGGGGGGCGAGCAGTACTTC.

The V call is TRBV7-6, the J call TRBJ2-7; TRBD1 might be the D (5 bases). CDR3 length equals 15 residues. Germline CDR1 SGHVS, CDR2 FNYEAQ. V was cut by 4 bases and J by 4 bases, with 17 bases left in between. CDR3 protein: CASSSLAGLSYEQYF. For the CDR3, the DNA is TGTGCCAGCAGCTCCTTGGCAGGGTTAAGTTACGAGCAGTACTTC.

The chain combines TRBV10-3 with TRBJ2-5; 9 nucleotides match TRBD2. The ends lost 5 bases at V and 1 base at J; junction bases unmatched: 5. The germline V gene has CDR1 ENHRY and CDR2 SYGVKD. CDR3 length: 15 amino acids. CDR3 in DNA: TGTGCCATCAGTACCGGGACTAGCAGCCAAGAGACCCAGTACTTC. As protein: CAISTGTSSQETQYF.

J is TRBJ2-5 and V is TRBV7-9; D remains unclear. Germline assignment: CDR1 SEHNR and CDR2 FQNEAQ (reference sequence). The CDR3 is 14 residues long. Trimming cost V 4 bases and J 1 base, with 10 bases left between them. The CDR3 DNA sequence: TGTGCCAGCAGCTCCCGACACATCCAAGAGACCCAGTACTTC. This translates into CASSSRHIQETQYF.

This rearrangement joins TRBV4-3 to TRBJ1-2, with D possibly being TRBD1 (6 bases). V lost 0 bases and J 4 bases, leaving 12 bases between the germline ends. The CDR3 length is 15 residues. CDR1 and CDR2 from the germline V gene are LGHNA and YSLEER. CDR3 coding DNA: TGCGCCAGCAGCCAAGAGGGGGGGCTCGGCTATGGCTACACCTTC. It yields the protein CASSQEGGLGYGYTF.

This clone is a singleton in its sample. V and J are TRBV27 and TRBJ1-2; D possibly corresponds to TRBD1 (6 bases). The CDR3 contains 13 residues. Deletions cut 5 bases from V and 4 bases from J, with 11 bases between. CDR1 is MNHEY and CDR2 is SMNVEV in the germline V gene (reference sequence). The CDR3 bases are TGTGCCAGCAGTCCGACAGGCATCTATGGCTACACCTTC. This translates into CASSPTGIYGYTF.

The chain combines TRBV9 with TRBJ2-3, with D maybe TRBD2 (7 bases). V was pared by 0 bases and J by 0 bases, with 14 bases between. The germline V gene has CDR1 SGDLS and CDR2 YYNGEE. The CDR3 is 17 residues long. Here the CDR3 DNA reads TGTGCCAGCAGCGTAGGCCCTAAGGGGGGGAGCACAGATACGCAGTATTTT. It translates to CASSVGPKGGSTDTQYF.

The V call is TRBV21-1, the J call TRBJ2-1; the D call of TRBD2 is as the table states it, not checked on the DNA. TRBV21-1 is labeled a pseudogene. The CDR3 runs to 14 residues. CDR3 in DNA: TGTGCCAGCAGCAAAGAGCCGGGCTACAATGAGCAGTTCTTC. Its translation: CASSKEPGYNEQFF.